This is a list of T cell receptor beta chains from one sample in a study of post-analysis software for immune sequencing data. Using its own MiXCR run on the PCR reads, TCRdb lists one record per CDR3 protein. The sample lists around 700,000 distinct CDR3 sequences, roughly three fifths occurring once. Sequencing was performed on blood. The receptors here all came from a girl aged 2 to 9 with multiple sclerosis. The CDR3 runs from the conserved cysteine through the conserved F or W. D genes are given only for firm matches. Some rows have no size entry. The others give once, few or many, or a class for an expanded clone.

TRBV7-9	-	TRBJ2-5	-	CASSPAGAGGQETQYF	TGTGCCAGCAGCCCCGCCGGGGCAGGGGGGCAAGAGACCCAGTACTTC
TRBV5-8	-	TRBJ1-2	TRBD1	CASSLWDSRYGYTF	TGTGCCAGCAGCTTATGGGACAGCCGTTATGGCTACACCTTC
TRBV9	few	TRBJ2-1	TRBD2	CASSATGTTEYNEQFF	TGTGCCAGCAGCGCCACCGGGACTACCGAATACAATGAGCAGTTCTTC
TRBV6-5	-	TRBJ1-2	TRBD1	CASTNGDRGINGYTF	TGTGCCAGCACCAACGGGGACAGGGGAATCAATGGCTACACCTTC
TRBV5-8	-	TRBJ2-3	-	CASSSGLSNTDTQYF	TGTGCCAGCAGCTCGGGACTCTCCAACACAGATACGCAGTATTTT
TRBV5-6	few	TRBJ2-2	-	CASSWGPAGELFF	TGTGCCAGCAGCTGGGGGCCCGCCGGGGAGCTGTTTTTT
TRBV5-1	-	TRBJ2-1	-	CASSLYLGEDDEQFF	TGCGCCAGCAGCTTATATCTAGGGGAGGACGATGAGCAGTTCTTC
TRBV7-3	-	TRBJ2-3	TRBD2	CASSLILGGRSTDTQYF	TGTGCCAGCAGCTTAATCCTGGGCGGGAGAAGCACAGATACGCAGTATTTT
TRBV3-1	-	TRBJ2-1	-	CASTRGAFSYNEQFF	TGTGCCAGTACCCGCGGGGCCTTCTCCTACAATGAGCAGTTCTTC
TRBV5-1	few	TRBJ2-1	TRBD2	CASSGGTSGYNEQFF	TGCGCCAGCAGCGGGGGGACTAGCGGGTACAATGAGCAGTTCTTC
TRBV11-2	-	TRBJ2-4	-	CASSFTPGLGKNIQYF	TGTGCCAGCAGCTTCACTCCAGGGCTAGGCAAAAACATTCAGTACTTC
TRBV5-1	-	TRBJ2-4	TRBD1	CASSPGQGTIDIQYF	TGCGCCAGCAGTCCGGGACAGGGGACCATCGACATTCAGTACTTC
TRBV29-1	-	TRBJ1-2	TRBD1	CSVQGAVSSGYTF	TGCAGCGTTCAGGGGGCGGTATCAAGTGGCTACACCTTC
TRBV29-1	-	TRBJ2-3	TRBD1	CSVETGLTDTQYF	TGCAGCGTTGAGACAGGGTTAACAGATACGCAGTATTTT
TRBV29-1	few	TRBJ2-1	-	CSATEIRGPYNEQFF	TGCAGCGCCACTGAGATTAGGGGACCCTACAATGAGCAGTTCTTC
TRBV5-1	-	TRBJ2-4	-	CAPLGRENIQYF	TGCGCCCCCCTGGGCAGGGAAAACATTCAGTACTTC
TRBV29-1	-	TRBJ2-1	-	CSVDGSPSYNEQFF	TGCAGCGTTGATGGCAGTCCCTCCTACAATGAGCAGTTCTTC
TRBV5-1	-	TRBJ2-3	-	CASSRPGEDTKYF	TGCGCCAGCTCTAGGCCGGGGGAGGATACGAAGTATTTT
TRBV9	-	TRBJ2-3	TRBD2	CASSGTSGTGPTRTQYF	TGTGCCAGCAGCGGGACTAGCGGGACCGGCCCCACGCGTACGCAGTATTTT
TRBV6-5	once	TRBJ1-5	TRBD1	CASSLRDREQPQHF	TGTGCCAGCAGCCTCCGGGACAGGGAACAGCCCCAGCATTTT
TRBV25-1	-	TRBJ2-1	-	CASSRNGYNEQFF	TGTGCCAGCAGCAGGAATGGGTACAATGAGCAGTTCTTC
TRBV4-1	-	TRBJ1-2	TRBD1	CASSQGAQGTTYGYTF	TGCGCCAGCAGCCAAGGGGCACAGGGGACCACCTATGGCTACACCTTC
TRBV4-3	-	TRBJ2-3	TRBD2	CASSQSGSGGITDTQYF	TGCGCCAGCAGCCAGTCCGGTTCGGGGGGGATCACAGATACGCAGTATTTT
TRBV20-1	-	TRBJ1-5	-	CSAIQGDQPQHF	TGCAGTGCAATTCAGGGAGACCAGCCCCAGCATTTT
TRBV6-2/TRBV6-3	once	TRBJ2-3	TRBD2	CASIRGVSTDTQYF	TGTGCCAGCATACGGGGGGTGAGCACAGATACGCAGTATTTT
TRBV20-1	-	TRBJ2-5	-	CSASGGSETQYF	TGCAGTGCTAGTGGCGGCTCGGAGACCCAGTACTTC
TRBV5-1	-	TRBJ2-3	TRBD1	CASSTGTAPTDTQYF	TGCGCCAGCAGCACCGGGACAGCACCTACAGATACGCAGTATTTT
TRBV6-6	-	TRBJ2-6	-	CASSPTISGANVLTF	TGTGCCAGCAGTCCCACCATCTCTGGGGCCAACGTCCTGACTTTC
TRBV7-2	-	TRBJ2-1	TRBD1	CASSLETGPGFF	TGTGCCAGCAGCCTCGAGACAGGGCCGGGGTTCTTC
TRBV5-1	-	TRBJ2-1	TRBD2	CASSLGRRESHEQFF	TGCGCCAGCAGCCTAGGCCGGCGGGAGAGCCATGAGCAGTTCTTC
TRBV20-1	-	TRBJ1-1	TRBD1	CSARGQGGTEAFF	TGCAGTGCTAGGGGACAGGGTGGCACTGAAGCTTTCTTT